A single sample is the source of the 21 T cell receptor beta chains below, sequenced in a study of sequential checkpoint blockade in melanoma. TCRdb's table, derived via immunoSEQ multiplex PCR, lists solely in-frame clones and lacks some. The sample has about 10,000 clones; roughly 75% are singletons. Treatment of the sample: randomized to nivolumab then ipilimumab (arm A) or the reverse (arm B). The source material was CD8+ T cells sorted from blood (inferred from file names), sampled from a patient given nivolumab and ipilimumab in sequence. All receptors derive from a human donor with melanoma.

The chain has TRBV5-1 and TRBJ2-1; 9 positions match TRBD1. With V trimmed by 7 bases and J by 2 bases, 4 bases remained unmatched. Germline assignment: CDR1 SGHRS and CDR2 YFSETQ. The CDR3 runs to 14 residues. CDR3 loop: CASETGGAYNEQFF. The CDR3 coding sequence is TGCGCCAGCGAAACAGGGGGCGCCTACAATGAGCAGTTCTTC.

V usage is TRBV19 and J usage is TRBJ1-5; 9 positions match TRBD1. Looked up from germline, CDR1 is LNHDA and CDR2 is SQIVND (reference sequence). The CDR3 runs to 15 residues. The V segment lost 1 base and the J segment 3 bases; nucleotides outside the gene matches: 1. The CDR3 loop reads CASSIGTGANQPQHF. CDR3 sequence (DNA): TGTGCCAGTAGTATAGGGACAGGGGCCAATCAGCCCCAGCATTTT.

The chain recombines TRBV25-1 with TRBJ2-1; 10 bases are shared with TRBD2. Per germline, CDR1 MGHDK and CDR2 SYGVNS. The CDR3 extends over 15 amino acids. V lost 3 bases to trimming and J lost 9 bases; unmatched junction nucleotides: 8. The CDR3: CASSDFLAGVSEQFF. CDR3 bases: TGTGCCAGCAGTGATTTTCTAGCGGGAGTGAGTGAGCAGTTCTTC.

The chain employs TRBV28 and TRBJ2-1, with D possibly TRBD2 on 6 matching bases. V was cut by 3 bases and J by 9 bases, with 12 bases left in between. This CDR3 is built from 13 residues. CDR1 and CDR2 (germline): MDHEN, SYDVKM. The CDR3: CASSFQNGGEQFF. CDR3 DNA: TGTGCCAGCAGTTTTCAAAACGGGGGTGAGCAGTTCTTC.

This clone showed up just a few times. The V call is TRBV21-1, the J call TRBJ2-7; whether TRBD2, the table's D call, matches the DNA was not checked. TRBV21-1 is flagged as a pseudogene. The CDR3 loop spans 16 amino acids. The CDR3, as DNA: TGTGCCAGCAGCAAAGGGACGAGCGGGAGCAACTGCGAGCAGTACTTC. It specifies CASSKGTSGSNCEQYF.

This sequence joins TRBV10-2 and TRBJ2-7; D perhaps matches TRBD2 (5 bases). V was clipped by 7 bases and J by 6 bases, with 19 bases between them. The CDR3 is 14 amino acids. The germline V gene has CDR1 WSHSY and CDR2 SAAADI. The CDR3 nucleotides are TGCGCCAGCATTGAAGTGGACTTAACTGGCGAGCAGTACTTC. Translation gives CASIEVDLTGEQYF.

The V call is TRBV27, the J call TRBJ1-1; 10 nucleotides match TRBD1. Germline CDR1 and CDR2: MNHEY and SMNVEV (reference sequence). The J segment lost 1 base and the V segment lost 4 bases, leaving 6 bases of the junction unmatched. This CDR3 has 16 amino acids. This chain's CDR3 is CASSSGQGLPNTEAFF. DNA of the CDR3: TGTGCCAGCAGTTCGGGACAGGGGCTCCCGAACACTGAAGCTTTCTTT.

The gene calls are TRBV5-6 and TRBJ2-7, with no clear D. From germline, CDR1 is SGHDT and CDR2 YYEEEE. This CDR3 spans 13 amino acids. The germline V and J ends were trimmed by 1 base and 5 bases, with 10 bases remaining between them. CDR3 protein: CASSLLRNNEQYF. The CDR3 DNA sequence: TGTGCCAGCAGCTTGCTGCGGAACAACGAGCAGTACTTC.

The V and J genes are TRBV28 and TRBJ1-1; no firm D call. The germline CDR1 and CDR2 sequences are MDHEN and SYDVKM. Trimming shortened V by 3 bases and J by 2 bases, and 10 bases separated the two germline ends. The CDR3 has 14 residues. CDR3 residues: CASSFVLTNTEAFF. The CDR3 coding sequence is TGTGCCAGCAGTTTTGTTCTAACTAACACTGAAGCTTTCTTT.

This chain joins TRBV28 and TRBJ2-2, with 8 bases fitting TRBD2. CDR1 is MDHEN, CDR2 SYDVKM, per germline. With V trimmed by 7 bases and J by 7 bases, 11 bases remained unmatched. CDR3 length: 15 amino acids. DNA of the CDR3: TGTGCCAGCACCATAGCGGGGCAGTGGGTCGGGGAGCTGTTTTTT. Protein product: CASTIAGQWVGELFF.

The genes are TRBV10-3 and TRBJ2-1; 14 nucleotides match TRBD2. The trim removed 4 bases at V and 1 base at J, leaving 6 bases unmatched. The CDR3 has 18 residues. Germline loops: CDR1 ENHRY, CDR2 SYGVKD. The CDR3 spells CAISAGLAGGNSYNEQFF. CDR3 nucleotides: TGTGCCATCAGTGCCGGACTAGCGGGAGGTAATTCCTACAATGAGCAGTTCTTC.

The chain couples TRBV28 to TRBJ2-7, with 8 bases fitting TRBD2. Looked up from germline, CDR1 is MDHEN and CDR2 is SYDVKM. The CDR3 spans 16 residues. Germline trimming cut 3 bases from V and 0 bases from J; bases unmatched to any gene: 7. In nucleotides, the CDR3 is TGTGCCAGCAGTTTCAGATCCAGCGGGAGCTCCTACGAGCAGTACTTC. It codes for CASSFRSSGSSYEQYF.

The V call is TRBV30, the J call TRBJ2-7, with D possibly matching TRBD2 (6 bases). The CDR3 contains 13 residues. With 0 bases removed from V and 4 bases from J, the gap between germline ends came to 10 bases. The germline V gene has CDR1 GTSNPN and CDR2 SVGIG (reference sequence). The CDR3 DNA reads TGTGCCTGGAGTGTAGGTCGGGAGTACGAGCAGTACTTC. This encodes CAWSVGREYEQYF.

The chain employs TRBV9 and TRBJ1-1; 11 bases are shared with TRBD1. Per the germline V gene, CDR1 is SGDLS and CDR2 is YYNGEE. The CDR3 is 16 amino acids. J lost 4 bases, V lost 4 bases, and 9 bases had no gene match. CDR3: CASSLQSGTGGTEAFF. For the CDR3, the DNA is TGTGCCAGCAGCCTCCAGTCTGGGACAGGGGGCACTGAAGCTTTCTTT.

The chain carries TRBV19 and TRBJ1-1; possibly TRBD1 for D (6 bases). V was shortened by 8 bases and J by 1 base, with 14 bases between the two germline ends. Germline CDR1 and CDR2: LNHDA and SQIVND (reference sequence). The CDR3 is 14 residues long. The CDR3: CASRFKTGNTEAFF. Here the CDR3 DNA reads TGTGCCAGTCGATTCAAGACAGGGAACACTGAAGCTTTCTTT.

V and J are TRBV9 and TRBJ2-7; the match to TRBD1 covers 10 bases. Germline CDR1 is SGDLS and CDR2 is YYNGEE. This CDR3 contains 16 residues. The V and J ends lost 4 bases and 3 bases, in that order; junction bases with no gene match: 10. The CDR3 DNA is TGTGCCAGCAGCCCTCACCCGACAGGGGGCTTCTACGAGCAGTACTTC. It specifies CASSPHPTGGFYEQYF.

The chain's CDR3 is CASSVGVAGVGDTQYF. In nucleotides, the CDR3 is TGTGCCAGCAGCGTAGGGGTAGCGGGAGTGGGAGATACGCAGTATTTT. The chain joins TRBV9 to TRBJ2-3; TRBD2 matches at 9 bases. After removal of 0 bases from V and 5 bases from J, the junction contained 7 bases not matched to a gene. The CDR3 spans 16 residues. The V gene's germline CDR1 is SGDLS and CDR2 YYNGEE.

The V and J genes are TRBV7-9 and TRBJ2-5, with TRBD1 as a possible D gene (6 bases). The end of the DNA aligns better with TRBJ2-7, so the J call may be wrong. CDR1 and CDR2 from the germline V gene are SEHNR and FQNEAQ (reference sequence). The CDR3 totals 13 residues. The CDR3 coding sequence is TGTGCCAGCAGCTTAGAGGACAGCTACGAGCAGTACTTC. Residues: CASSLEDSYEQYF.

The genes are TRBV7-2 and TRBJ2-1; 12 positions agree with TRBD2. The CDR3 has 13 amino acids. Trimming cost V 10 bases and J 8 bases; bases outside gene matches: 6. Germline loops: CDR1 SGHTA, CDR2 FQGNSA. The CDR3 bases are TGTGCCAACAGACTAGCGGGAGCTCATGAGCAGTTCTTC. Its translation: CANRLAGAHEQFF.

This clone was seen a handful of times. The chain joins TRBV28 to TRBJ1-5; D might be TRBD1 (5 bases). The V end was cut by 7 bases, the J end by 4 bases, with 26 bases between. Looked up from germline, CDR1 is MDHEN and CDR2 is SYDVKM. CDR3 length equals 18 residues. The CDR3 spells CASTKGRQGTGWNQPQHF. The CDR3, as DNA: TGTGCCAGCACCAAGGGCCGCCAGGGAACCGGTTGGAATCAGCCCCAGCATTTT. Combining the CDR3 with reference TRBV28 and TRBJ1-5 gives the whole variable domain DVKVTQSSRYLVKRTGEKVFLECVQDMDHENMFWYRQDPGLGLRLIYFSYDVKMKEKGDIPEGYSVSREKKERFSLILESASTNQTSMYLCASTKGRQGTGWNQPQHFGDGTRLSIL.

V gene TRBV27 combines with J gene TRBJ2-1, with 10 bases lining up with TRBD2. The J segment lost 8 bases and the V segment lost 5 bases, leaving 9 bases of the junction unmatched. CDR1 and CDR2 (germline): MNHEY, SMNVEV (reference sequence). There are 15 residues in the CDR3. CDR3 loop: CASSPIAGGNDEQFF. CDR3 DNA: TGTGCCAGCAGTCCCATAGCGGGGGGTAACGATGAGCAGTTCTTC.